Detailed here is one TCR beta chain. This entry is derived from a study of T cell changes during pregnancy in multiple sclerosis. TCRdb's table, derived via immunoSEQ multiplex PCR, lists solely in-frame clones and lacks some. The sample carries over 100,000 clones, roughly nine tenths recorded once. Trimming took 10 bases from V and 6 from J, leaving 22 bases between them. CDR1 is MDHEN, CDR2 SYDVKM, per germline. The CDR3 totals 14 residues. The clonotype originates from a female donor with multiple sclerosis, enrolled in a pregnancy study. The sample consisted of peripheral blood, taken in the third trimester of pregnancy. The chain employs TRBV28 and TRBJ2-7; D might be TRBD1 (6 bases). As DNA, the CDR3 is TGTGCCACCCACCGGGCAGGGGCTGGACGCGAGCAGTACTTC. Translation gives CATHRAGAGREQYF.